This TCR beta chain was sequenced during a study of shared clonotypes between healthy human individuals. Selected positively for CCR7 and CD45RO-negative, naive CD8 cells excluded terminally differentiated effector memory CD45RA+ cells. The CDR3 sequence is 13 residues long. V shed 0 bases and J shed 5 bases, with 8 bases lying between them. From germline, CDR1 is PRHDT and CDR2 FYEKMQ (reference sequence). Only in-frame clones appear in the TCRdb table, and some are missing; sequencing was by immunoSEQ multiplex PCR. The repertoire consists of around 1.9 million clones, with around 93% occurring once and the leading ten covering more than 1.5%.

This TCR derives from a man aged 18-30 years in good health. Some clones in this sample may be carry-over from other donors' samples. Sequenced sample: naive CD8+ T cells from PBMCs. The chain has TRBV13 and TRBJ2-7, with D possibly TRBD2 on 5 matching bases. CDR3 residues: CASSLGLGDEQYF. DNA of the CDR3: TGTGCCAGCAGCTTAGGCCTCGGGGACGAGCAGTACTTC.